The 19 T cell receptor beta chains reported below all come from one sample, sequenced in a study of OX40 agonist ivuxolimab in advanced cancers. Assay: immunoSEQ multiplex PCR; the TCRdb copy retains only in-frame clones and omits some. The sample lists 50,000 to 75,000 clones; 84% were seen once. This specimen was CD4+ or CD8+ T cells sorted from blood, taken in a trial of the OX40 agonist ivuxolimab. The receptors were gathered from an adult with an advanced solid tumor such as melanoma, head and neck, liver or kidney cancer.

The CDR3 sequence is CASSPQGGYGYTF. CDR3 nucleotides: TGTGCCAGCAGCCCGCAGGGTGGCTATGGCTACACCTTC. V and J are TRBV5-4 and TRBJ1-2; TRBD1 is a possible D gene (5 bases). CDR1 and CDR2 from the germline V gene are SGHNT and YYREEE (reference sequence). This CDR3 comprises 13 residues. With 4 bases removed from V and 4 bases from J, the gap between germline ends came to 11 bases.

This clone was counted a single time. The genes are TRBV2 and TRBJ1-3; 11 nucleotides match TRBD1. J lost 4 bases, V lost 3 bases, and 2 bases had no gene match. Per germline, CDR1 SNHLY and CDR2 FYNNEI. The length of the CDR3 is 15 residues. CDR3 sequence reads: CASSEDRGQGNTIYF. CDR3 coding DNA: TGTGCCAGCAGTGAGGACAGGGGGCAAGGAAACACCATATATTTT.

CDR3 sequence reads: CASSQAGTSGHEQFF. DNA of the CDR3: TGTGCCAGCAGCCAAGCCGGGACTAGCGGTCATGAGCAGTTCTTC. V gene TRBV4-2 combines with J gene TRBJ2-1; 11 bases are a match to TRBD2. Germline V gene lookup returns CDR1 LGHNA and CDR2 YNFKEQ. The CDR3 is 15 amino acids. The V and J ends lost 1 base and 8 bases, in that order; junction bases with no gene match: 4.

This clone was detected a few times. The rearrangement uses TRBV14 and TRBJ2-2, with D maybe TRBD1 (6 bases). With 2 bases removed from V and 6 bases from J, the gap between germline ends came to 10 bases. The CDR3 consists of 14 residues. Germline assignment: CDR1 SGHDN and CDR2 FVKESK. CDR3 nucleotides: TGTGCCAGCAGCCAACAGGGGTGGGCCGGGGAGCTGTTTTTT. Translated, it gives CASSQQGWAGELFF.

The chain employs TRBV2 and TRBJ1-5, with D perhaps TRBD1 (6 bases). This CDR3 region has 14 residues. CDR1 SNHLY and CDR2 FYNNEI come from the germline V gene. V lost 3 bases, J lost 3 bases, and 9 bases lay in between. CDR3 DNA: TGTGCCAGCAGTGAGGGGGCCCCCAATCAGCCCCAGCATTTT. Protein: CASSEGAPNQPQHF.

The rearrangement links TRBV11-3 to TRBJ1-1; D remains ambiguous. In germline, CDR1 is SGHNT, CDR2 YENEEA. This CDR3 region has 14 residues. V lost 3 bases to trimming and J lost 1 base, with 9 bases between them. DNA of the CDR3: TGTGCCAGCAGCTTTTCAGGCCAGAACACTGAAGCTTTCTTT. Protein: CASSFSGQNTEAFF.

This clone was observed a handful of times. The genes are TRBV19 and TRBJ1-5; 7 positions match TRBD1. This CDR3 comprises 16 residues. Germline V CDR1 and CDR2: LNHDA, SQIVND (reference sequence). The J segment lost 0 bases and the V segment lost 6 bases, leaving 8 bases of the junction unmatched. The DNA of the CDR3 is TGTGCCAGTAGCCGGGACAGAGTTTATAGCAATCAGCCCCAGCATTTT. This sequence encodes CASSRDRVYSNQPQHF.

This chain connects TRBV19 to TRBJ1-1, with 12 bases lining up with TRBD1. The length of the CDR3 is 16 residues. The junction had 4 bases not matched to a gene; V was cut back by 3 bases and J by 2 bases. Germline V CDR1 and CDR2: LNHDA, SQIVND (reference sequence). The CDR3 protein is CASSIWDRGPNTEAFF. Written as DNA, the CDR3 is TGTGCCAGTAGTATTTGGGACAGGGGGCCCAACACTGAAGCTTTCTTT.

This chain joins TRBV7-9 and TRBJ2-4, with 14 positions matching TRBD2. The CDR3 has 17 amino acids. The ends lost 5 bases at V and 8 bases at J; junction bases unmatched: 11. Germline V CDR1 and CDR2: SEHNR, FQNEAQ (reference sequence). The CDR3 DNA is TGTGCCAGCAGCCAAGGGACTAGCGGGGGCCCGGGGGACATTCAGTACTTC. Translation: CASSQGTSGGPGDIQYF.

The J gene is TRBJ1-3, the V gene TRBV4-2; tentatively, D is TRBD1 (5 bases). The CDR3 contains 17 residues. CDR1 is LGHNA, CDR2 YNFKEQ, per germline. V was cut by 0 bases and J by 0 bases, with 12 bases left in between. This CDR3 reads CASSQDPDSHSGNTIYF. The CDR3 DNA follows: TGTGCCAGCAGCCAAGACCCCGACAGCCACTCTGGAAACACCATATATTTT.

The chain recombines TRBV5-8 with TRBJ1-2; D is uncertain. The CDR3 is 15 residues long. Trimming removed 4 bases from V and 2 bases from J, with 15 bases in between. Germline CDR1 is SGHTS and CDR2 is YDEGEE. In DNA form, the CDR3 reads TGTGCCAGCAGCCCTGGCCTAGGCAGAAACTATGGCTACACCTTC. It yields the protein CASSPGLGRNYGYTF.

DNA for the CDR3: TGTGCCAGCAGGGGACTAGCGGGCTACGAGCAGTACTTC. Its translation is CASRGLAGYEQYF. The chain employs TRBV6-1 and TRBJ2-7, with 12 nucleotides matching TRBD2. Per the germline V gene, CDR1 is MNHNS and CDR2 is SASEGT. J lost 3 bases, V lost 6 bases, and 0 bases had no gene match. CDR3 length equals 13 residues.

With respect to this clone: This sample also contains other DNA sequences that code for the same CDR3. The J gene is TRBJ1-1, the V gene TRBV2, with a possible D match to TRBD1 (6 bases). The germline gives CDR1 SNHLY, CDR2 FYNNEI. CDR3 length: 13 residues. V dropped 6 bases and J dropped 11 bases, with 19 bases sitting between them. CDR3 nucleotides: TGTGCCAGCAGCGGACTCTTGGGGGCAAGCGCTTTCTTT. Protein product: CASSGLLGASAFF.

The J gene is TRBJ2-5, the V gene TRBV28; 13 bases align to TRBD2. J lost 1 base, V lost 6 bases, and 8 bases had no gene match. CDR3 size: 17 residues. Germline-derived CDR1 and CDR2 are MDHEN and SYDVKM. The CDR3 sequence is CASRRGLAGVSQETQYF. The DNA for the CDR3 is TGTGCCAGCAGGCGCGGACTAGCGGGAGTGTCCCAAGAGACCCAGTACTTC.

The J gene is TRBJ2-6, the V gene TRBV14, with D possibly TRBD1 on 5 matching bases. Trimming removed 3 bases from V and 0 bases from J, with 9 bases in between. Looked up from germline, CDR1 is SGHDN and CDR2 is FVKESK. The length of the CDR3 is 16 residues. CDR3 amino acids: CASSHRRDSGANVLTF. The CDR3, as DNA: TGTGCCAGCAGCCATCGCAGGGACTCTGGGGCCAACGTCCTGACTTTC.

The chain links TRBV19 to TRBJ2-5; TRBD2 is a possible D gene (6 bases). Trimming removed 3 bases from V and 3 bases from J, with 29 bases in between. The CDR3 has 20 residues. The germline V gene encodes CDR1 LNHDA and CDR2 SQIVND (reference sequence). In nucleotides, the CDR3 is TGTGCCAGTAGTATCTCCCCAAACGGGGCGGGGTCAAAACGAAAAGAGACCCAGTACTTC. It codes for CASSISPNGAGSKRKETQYF.

On this clone itself: Since no conserved phenylalanine or tryptophan closes the CDR3, a read error is the likely cause. The DNA is left out, because the CDR3 cannot be placed on it with certainty; the CDR3 is given as TCRdb lists it. The chain uses TRBV14 and TRBJ2-3; the table's TRBD1 call for D was not verified on the DNA. Ends included, the CDR3 has 12 residues. Per the germline V gene, CDR1 is SGHDN and CDR2 is FVKESK. CDR3 in amino acids: CASSQKKDRGPG.

The rearrangement uses TRBV4-1 and TRBJ1-1; D uncertain. This CDR3 region has 14 residues. V was trimmed by 0 bases and J by 10 bases, leaving 15 bases between them. Germline assignment: CDR1 MGHRA and CDR2 YSYEKL. CDR3 nucleotides: TGCGCCAGCAGCCAAGATTGGCAAGGATCGGGAGCTTTCTTT. This encodes CASSQDWQGSGAFF.

The V call is TRBV9, the J call TRBJ2-2; TRBD2 might be the D (6 bases). The CDR3 sequence is 15 residues long. CDR1 and CDR2 from the germline V gene are SGDLS and YYNGEE. V was pared by 6 bases and J by 5 bases, with 17 bases between. The CDR3 here is CASTPAGTPTGELFF. Here the CDR3 DNA reads TGTGCCAGCACCCCGGCCGGGACTCCAACCGGGGAGCTGTTTTTT.